This TCR beta chain appears in the sequencing data of a study of spatial heterogeneity in lung cancer. As to time point: sample taken at primary tumor resection. Tumor, nontumor lung or frozen PBMC supplied whole RNA, sequenced without sorting. V lost 0 bases, J lost 6 bases, and 23 bases lay in between. This CDR3 contains 18 residues. Germline assignment: CDR1 MNHEY and CDR2 SVGAGI. General study points: Counts of expanded alpha and beta TCRs within tumors tracked the tumor nonsynonymous mutation count. Estimated TCR-seq coverage of tumor T cells was only roughly 7% for alpha chains. For beta chains, the corresponding estimate was about 12%.

TCRdb re-called the 5' RACE reads through MiXCR, storing one row per CDR3 protein. Here the sample spans around 7,000 distinct CDR3 sequences, 11% to 15% being singletons. This clonotype was counted ten times or more. Its specificity is not known. This clonotype was sampled from a female donor with early-stage non-small cell lung cancer. This chain connects TRBV6-5 to TRBJ1-2; D remains ambiguous. The source material was lung tumor tissue, sampled at surgery. The CDR3 region is CASSYSSVALRGFDGYTF. The DNA for the CDR3 is TGTGCCAGCAGTTACTCGAGCGTGGCCCTCCGGGGTTTCGATGGCTACACCTTC.